The 14 T cell receptor beta chains in this list originate from one sample, sequenced in a study of shared clonotypes between healthy human individuals. Clones were read by immunoSEQ multiplex PCR, and TCRdb kept only the in-frame ones, dropping some. This sample yields about half a million clones, of which over 70% are seen a single time; approximately 11% belongs to the top ten. What was sequenced was PBMCs. These receptors originate from a woman aged 40 to 49 in good health. Some clones in this sample may be carry-over from other donors' samples.

CDR3 DNA: TGTGCCTGGAGTGTAACCGAGGGAAGCATTCAGTACTTC. This encodes CAWSVTEGSIQYF. The gene calls are TRBV30 and TRBJ2-4, with D perhaps TRBD2 (5 bases). The V and J ends lost 0 bases and 9 bases respectively, with 12 bases between them. The CDR3 has 13 residues. Germline CDR1 is GTSNPN and CDR2 is SVGIG (reference sequence).

This clone was recorded at least ten times. The rearrangement links TRBV2 to TRBJ2-3, with a weak D call TRBD2 (6 bases). The CDR3 loop spans 16 amino acids. Germline values: CDR1 SNHLY, CDR2 FYNNEI. V was cut by 4 bases and J by 0 bases, with 14 bases left in between. As DNA, the CDR3 is TGTGCCAGCAGTGGTCCAGGACTACTTAGCACAGATACGCAGTATTTT. This codes for CASSGPGLLSTDTQYF.

The chain is built from TRBV5-4 and TRBJ2-1; tentatively, D is TRBD2 (6 bases). V was cut by 1 base and J by 8 bases, with 16 bases left in between. Per the germline V gene, CDR1 is SGHNT and CDR2 is YYREEE (reference sequence). The CDR3 spans 15 residues. This CDR3 is CASSLSGRKGDEQFF. CDR3 DNA: TGTGCCAGCAGCTTGTCTGGGAGGAAGGGCGATGAGCAGTTCTTC.

The genes are TRBV30 and TRBJ2-7, with 8 bases matching TRBD2. Trimming removed 4 bases from V and 4 bases from J; junction bases left unmatched: 15. The CDR3 consists of 16 residues. Germline V lookup: CDR1 GTSNPN, CDR2 SVGIG (reference sequence). The CDR3 coding sequence is TGTGCCTGGAATCCCCCGGGACTAGAAACGCGATACGAGCAGTACTTC. It is translated as CAWNPPGLETRYEQYF.

Points on this clone: This likely traces to a read error, being one base from a far larger clone. The identical CDR3 is also encoded by other nucleotide sequences in the sample. The chain carries TRBV4-2 and TRBJ1-1; tentative D call: TRBD1 (5 bases). Germline V gives CDR1 LGHNA, CDR2 YNFKEQ. With 1 base removed from V and 4 bases from J, the gap between germline ends came to 13 bases. This CDR3 comprises 15 residues. The CDR3 DNA is TGTGCCAGCAGCCAAGGAGGGACTCTGAGCACTGAAGCTTTCTTT. It encodes CASSQGGTLSTEAFF.

This clone was counted once. J is TRBJ1-4 and V is TRBV6-6; D is undetermined. Germline CDR1 reads MNHNY; CDR2 reads SVGAGI (reference sequence). This CDR3 is 13 amino acids long. V was clipped by 8 bases and J by 8 bases, with 15 bases between them. The CDR3 sequence: CASAGDRGEKLFF. The CDR3, as DNA: TGTGCCAGCGCCGGAGACCGTGGGGAAAAACTGTTTTTT.

Of note for this clone: The likely explanation is a read error, given a far larger clone one base away. The gene calls are TRBV7-8 and TRBJ1-5; D gene ambiguous. This CDR3 is 13 amino acids long. The V end lost 5 bases, the J end lost 0 bases, and 5 bases lay between the germline ends. The V gene's germline CDR1 is SGHVS and CDR2 FQNEAQ. The CDR3 DNA reads as TGTGCCAGCAGCCCCTATAGCAATCAGCCCCAGCATTTT. This encodes CASSPYSNQPQHF.

This clone was counted only a few times. Here the CDR3 reads CASSLASRLGGYTF. CDR3 sequence (DNA): TGTGCCAGCAGCTTAGCATCCAGGCTTGGTGGCTACACCTTC. This chain links TRBV7-2 with TRBJ1-2; D remains unclear. The CDR3 extends over 14 amino acids. V gave up 0 bases and J gave up 7 bases, with 12 bases separating them. In germline, CDR1 is SGHTA, CDR2 FQGNSA. Drawing the rest from reference TRBV7-2 and TRBJ1-2, the complete variable domain is GAGVSQSPSNKVTEKGKDVELRCDPISGHTALYWYRQSLGQGLEFLIYFQGNSAPDKSGLPSDRFSAERTGGSVSTLTIQRTQQEDSAVYLCASSLASRLGGYTFGSGTRLTVV.

The rearrangement links TRBV27 to TRBJ2-2; no definite D call. The germline CDR1 and CDR2 sequences are MNHEY and SMNVEV (reference sequence). CDR3 size: 14 residues. V lost 2 bases to trimming and J lost 3 bases, with 7 bases between them. CDR3 coding DNA: TGTGCCAGCAGTTTAAGTTGGCACACCGGGGAGCTGTTTTTT. Translated, it gives CASSLSWHTGELFF.

The table lists this clone with a count of one. V gene TRBV29-1 combines with J gene TRBJ2-5; no clear D. Near its end, the DNA agrees better with TRBJ2-7, so the J call may be wrong. The CDR3 loop spans 13 amino acids. Germline V CDR1 and CDR2: SQVTM, ANQGSEA. The CDR3 DNA reads as TGCAGCGTTGAAGTACCCCGCGGCCGCGAGCAGTACTTC. Translating it yields CSVEVPRGREQYF.

This clone came up once. The CDR3: CAISRTSSYNEQFF. CDR3 DNA sequence: TGTGCCATCAGTAGGACTTCCTCCTACAATGAGCAGTTCTTC. The chain links TRBV10-3 to TRBJ2-1, with a weak D call TRBD2 (5 bases). This CDR3 spans 14 amino acids. From germline, CDR1 is ENHRY and CDR2 SYGVKD. V gave up 5 bases and J gave up 0 bases, with 8 bases separating them.

The chain uses TRBV2 and TRBJ2-5; 11 bases agree with TRBD1. V shed 4 bases and J 5 bases; nucleotides not matched to a gene: 9. Germline V gene sequence: CDR1 SNHLY, CDR2 FYNNEI. CDR3 length: 16 amino acids. The CDR3 DNA reads TGTGCCAGCAGTGGCACCGGGACAGGGGGAGTCGAGACCCAGTACTTC. Protein sequence: CASSGTGTGGVETQYF.

The chain combines TRBV7-9 with TRBJ1-1, with D unresolved. Trimming stripped 5 bases from V and 4 bases from J, with 5 bases between. The length of the CDR3 is 11 residues. CDR1 is SEHNR and CDR2 is FQNEAQ in the germline V gene (reference sequence). This CDR3 reads CASSVGTEAFF. CDR3 bases: TGTGCCAGCAGCGTCGGCACTGAAGCTTTCTTT.

Remarks on this clone: With a far larger clone one base away, a read error is the likely cause. The chain has TRBV7-9 and TRBJ2-7, with 11 bases matching TRBD2. V trimming: 8 bases; J trimming: 2 bases; junction bases outside the gene matches: 2. Germline CDR1 and CDR2: SEHNR and FQNEAQ (reference sequence). The CDR3 is 13 amino acids. The CDR3 DNA reads as TGTGCCAGCGGGACTAGCGGAACCTACGAGCAGTACTTC. Residues: CASGTSGTYEQYF.